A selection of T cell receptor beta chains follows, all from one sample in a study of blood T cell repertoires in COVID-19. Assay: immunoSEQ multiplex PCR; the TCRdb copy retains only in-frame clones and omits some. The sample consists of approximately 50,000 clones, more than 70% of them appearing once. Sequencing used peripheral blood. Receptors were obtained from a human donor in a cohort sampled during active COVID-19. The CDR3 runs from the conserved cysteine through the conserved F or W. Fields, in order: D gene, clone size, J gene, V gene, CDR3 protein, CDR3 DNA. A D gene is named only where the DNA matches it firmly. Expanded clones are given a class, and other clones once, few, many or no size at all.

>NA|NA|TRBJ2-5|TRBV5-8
CASSRGRGLPETQYF
TGTGCCAGCAGCCGAGGTCGCGGCCTCCCGGAGACCCAGTACTTC
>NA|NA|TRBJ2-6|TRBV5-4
CASSLFGKAGANVLTF
TGTGCCAGCAGCTTGTTCGGGAAGGCTGGGGCCAACGTCCTGACTTTC
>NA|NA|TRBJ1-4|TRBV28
CASLNSTNEKLFF
TGTGCCAGCCTAAATTCAACTAATGAAAAACTGTTTTTT
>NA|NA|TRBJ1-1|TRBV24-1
CATSDSVGEAFF
TGTGCCACCAGTGATTCAGTTGGTGAAGCTTTCTTT
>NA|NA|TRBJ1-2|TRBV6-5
CASSQANYGYTF
TGTGCCAGCAGCCAGGCGAACTATGGCTACACCTTC
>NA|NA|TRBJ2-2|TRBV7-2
CASSLGRGIGELFF
TGTGCCAGCAGCTTAGGTCGGGGAATCGGGGAGCTGTTTTTT
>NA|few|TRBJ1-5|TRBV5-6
CASSWGYGGSDQPQHF
TGTGCCAGCAGCTGGGGGTACGGGGGAAGTGATCAGCCCCAGCATTTT
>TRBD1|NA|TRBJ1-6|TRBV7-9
CASSPGQGNSPLHF
TGTGCCAGCAGCCCGGGACAGGGGAATTCACCCCTCCACTTT
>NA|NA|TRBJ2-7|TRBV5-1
CASSLIPDSSEQYF
TGCGCCAGCAGCTTAATACCGGACAGCAGCGAGCAGTACTTC
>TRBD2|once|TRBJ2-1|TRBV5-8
CASSLGTGGTSYNEQFF
TGTGCCAGCAGCTTGGGGACGGGGGGTACCTCCTACAATGAGCAGTTCTTC
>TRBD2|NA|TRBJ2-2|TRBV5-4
CASSLAGGPFTGELFF
TGTGCCAGCAGCCTAGCGGGGGGGCCATTCACCGGGGAGCTGTTTTTT
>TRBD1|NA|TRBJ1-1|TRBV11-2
CASRAGGLNTEAFF
TGTGCCAGCAGGGCAGGGGGGTTAAACACTGAAGCTTTCTTT
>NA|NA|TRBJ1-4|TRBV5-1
CASSSGQGPNEKLFF
TGCGCCAGCAGCTCAGGTCAGGGCCCTAATGAAAAACTGTTTTTT
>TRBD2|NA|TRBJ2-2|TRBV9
CASSHTGLAGDKNTGELFF
TGTGCCAGCAGCCACACCGGGCTAGCGGGGGACAAGAACACCGGGGAGCTGTTTTTT
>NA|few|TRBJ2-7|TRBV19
CASSEVIRGEQYF
TGTGCCAGTAGTGAAGTGATCAGGGGCGAGCAGTACTTC
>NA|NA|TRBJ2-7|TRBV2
CASRRETDLSYEQYF
TGTGCCAGCAGGCGAGAGACTGATTTATCCTACGAGCAGTACTTC
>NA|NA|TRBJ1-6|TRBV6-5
CASSRSSYNSPLHF
TGTGCCAGCAGCCGGAGCTCCTATAATTCACCCCTCCACTTT
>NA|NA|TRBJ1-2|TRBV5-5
CASSLVARDYGYTF
TGTGCCAGCAGCTTGGTCGCCAGGGACTATGGCTACACCTTC
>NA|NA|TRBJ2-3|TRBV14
CASSVTGTQYF
TGTGCCAGCAGCGTAACAGGAACGCAGTATTTT
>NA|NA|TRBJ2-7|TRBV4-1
CASSPDTLGYEQYF
TGCGCCAGCAGCCCCGACACCCTGGGCTACGAGCAGTACTTC
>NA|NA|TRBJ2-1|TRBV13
CASSSYDRKAYNEQFF
TGTGCCAGCAGCTCCTACGACAGGAAGGCCTACAATGAGCAGTTCTTC
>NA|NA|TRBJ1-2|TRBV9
CASSEPRGGYTF
TGTGCCAGCAGCGAGCCGCGGGGGGGCTACACCTTC
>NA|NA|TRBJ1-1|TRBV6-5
CASRRQAEAFF
TGTGCCAGTCGCCGACAGGCTGAAGCTTTCTTT
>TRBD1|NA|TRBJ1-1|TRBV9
CASSVVGGAEAFF
TGTGCCAGCAGCGTAGTAGGGGGCGCTGAAGCTTTCTTT
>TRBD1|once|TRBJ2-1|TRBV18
CASSPITGAFYNEQFF
TGTGCCAGCTCACCAATCACAGGGGCCTTCTACAATGAGCAGTTCTTC
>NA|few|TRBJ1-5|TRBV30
CAWSVGQGNQPQHF
TGTGCCTGGAGTGTAGGGCAGGGAAATCAGCCCCAGCATTTT
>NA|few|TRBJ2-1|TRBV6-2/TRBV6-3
CASSYADEQFF
TGTGCCAGCAGTTACGCGGATGAGCAGTTCTTC
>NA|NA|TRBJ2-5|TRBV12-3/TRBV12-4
CASSGLKETQYF
TGTGCCAGCAGCGGACTAAAAGAGACCCAGTACTTC
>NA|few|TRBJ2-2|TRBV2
CASRRDTGELFF
TGTGCCAGCAGGAGAGACACCGGGGAGCTGTTTTTT
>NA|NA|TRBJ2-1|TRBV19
CASSPDSAVFSSMQFF
TGTGCCAGTAGTCCGGACAGCGCGGTGTTCAGTTCTATGCAGTTCTTC
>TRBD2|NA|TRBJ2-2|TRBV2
CASRQLAGVNTGELFF
TGTGCCAGCAGACAACTAGCGGGGGTCAACACCGGGGAGCTGTTTTTT
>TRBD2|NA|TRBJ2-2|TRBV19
CASSMGRAGTGELFF
TGTGCCAGTAGTATGGGGAGGGCGGGCACCGGGGAGCTGTTTTTT
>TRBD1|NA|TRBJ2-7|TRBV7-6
CASSSLPRQGIETYEQYF
TGTGCCAGCAGCTCACTTCCAAGACAGGGTATTGAGACCTACGAGCAGTACTTC
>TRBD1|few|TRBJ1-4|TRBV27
CASSLRRTGGDEKLFF
TGTGCCAGCAGTTTACGTAGGACAGGGGGGGATGAAAAACTGTTTTTT
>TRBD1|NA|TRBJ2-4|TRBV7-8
CASSSPGTGVIF
TGTGCCAGCAGCTCACCCGGGACAGGGGTAATCTTC
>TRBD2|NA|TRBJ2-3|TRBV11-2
CASSSFSGRTQYF
TGTGCCAGCAGCTCCTTTAGCGGGCGTACGCAGTATTTT
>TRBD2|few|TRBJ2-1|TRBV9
CASSLASPSGANSYNEQFF
TGTGCCAGCAGTCTAGCCTCACCCAGCGGGGCCAACTCCTACAATGAGCAGTTCTTC
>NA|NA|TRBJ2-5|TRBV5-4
CASSYTGGETQYF
TGTGCCAGCAGCTATACCGGCGGGGAGACCCAGTACTTC
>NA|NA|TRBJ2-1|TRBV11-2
CASGQTGEQFF
TGTGCCAGCGGACAAACGGGTGAGCAGTTCTTC
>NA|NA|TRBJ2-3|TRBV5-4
CASSLVGGDTQYF
TGTGCCAGCAGCTTAGTAGGGGGAGATACGCAGTATTTT